This TCR beta chain derives from a study of T cell responses to AZD1222 COVID-19 vaccine (dated by TCRdb to the early 2020s). Broadly, across the study: AZD1222 recipients with second doses at about 4 weeks or about 12 weeks were pooled, because spike-specific TCR depth and breadth did not differ between schedules. A total of 233 trial participants underwent TCR sequencing, of whom about 210 had received two doses of AZD1222 and some 25 had received two doses of the MenACWY control vaccine. Enrollment into the trials was organized by age into subgroups of 18-55, 56-69 and 70-plus years, and those subgroups contained approximately 160, 26 and 62 TCR-sequenced participants, respectively.

What this sample's time point label stands for: baseline before first vaccination. Vaccinee samples came from UK trials COV001 and COV002, including a single-blind randomized controlled phase 2/3 trial of AZD1222 (ChAdOx1 nCoV-19) in healthy adults. Trial participant PBMC samples were collected at day 0 and day 28 after the second dose for TCRbeta chain sequencing. What the work shows at the level of the full study, not this receptor alone: The 56-69-year group was small, and its depth increase did not reach significance, likely because of low power. Conclusions about previously exposed vaccinees were limited because only 5 or 6 AZD1222 recipients were SARS-CoV-2 seropositive at baseline. The whole spike protein was spanned by vaccine-associated CD4 TCRs, and dominant responses were seen in regions 160-218 and 743-854. Because no day 14 peak-response samples were available, repertoires were characterized only after the peak T cell response. Spike-specific TCR breadth and depth rose significantly after two AZD1222 doses compared with day 0 and with MenACWY recipients. Participants were mostly white British, with more females than males. The authors suggested clonal diversity may have been underestimated. Nearly half of unique spike-specific TCRs reportedly recognized epitopes outside regions mutated in the B.1.351 and B.1.1.7 variants.

Points on this clone: The antigen this receptor binds is unknown. Base qualities are not provided; no much larger clone lies one nucleotide away.

The CDR3 regions of human TCRbeta chains were subjected to immunosequencing. As for the authors' bioinformatics: TCRs in the repertoires were compared against a reference library of SARS-CoV-2-specific TCRs that had been generated with the MIRA antigen-specificity platform. Breadth was defined as the fraction of unique TCRs that were SARS-CoV-2-associated, and depth was defined as the fraction of total T cells that were SARS-CoV-2-associated. Using the MIRA data, every spike-specific TCR was mapped to the spike region that the TCR reacted to and assigned to either a CD4 or a CD8 class. Log10-transformed breadth and depth values were compared by one-way ANOVA with Sidak's multiple comparisons tests. TCRdb provides this immuneACCESS table in a form limited to in-frame rearrangements. Some clones are lacking; in checked studies, under half of them reflect an unresolved V gene, and why the rest are absent is not known. V, J and clone size reflect that table, while D and trimming were determined from the DNA. Here the sample has 150,000 to 200,000 clones; about 90% occur a single time. The top ten hold approximately 1.4% of the sample.

V and J are trimmed by 2 bases and 6 bases, and the gene matches miss 5 bases of the junction. The CDR3 goes from the cysteine to the phenylalanine over 15 residues. Only CDR3 DNA remains: 45 bases, in frame from the first base. CDR1 is given as KGHSH and CDR2 as LQKENI, both from the germline V gene. The receptor was derived from an adult in good health. Recombination linked TRBV18 to TRBJ2-1, with 9 junctional bases fitting TRBD2. The material sequenced was peripheral blood, taken on day 0 of AZD1222 vaccination. Read as DNA, the sequence is TGTGCCAGCTCACCAGTTAGCGGGGGAGGCAATGAGCAGTTCTTC. The resulting protein is CASSPVSGGGNEQFF.